The sequence of this TCR beta chain was determined in a study of Ad26.COV2.S vaccination and SARS-CoV-2 variants. CDR1 MNHEY and CDR2 SMNVEV come from the germline V gene (reference sequence). This CDR3 is 14 amino acids long. Trimming pared 6 bases from V and 2 bases from J, leaving 11 bases between. As to treatment: around 19 received Ad26.COV2.S at low or high dose, single or two shots; about 5 received placebo; per-sample allocation not given. Sampling took place 63 days after the first vaccine or placebo injection. Some clones are missing from TCRdb's copy, which holds only in-frame ones; the method was immunoSEQ multiplex PCR. Of about half a million clones in the sample, about nine tenths were seen once.

Specimen: peripheral blood, collected in a trial of Ad26.COV2.S vaccine versus placebo. This clonotype was sampled from a person between 18 and 60 years old who received the Ad26.COV2.S COVID-19 vaccine or a placebo. The genes are TRBV27 and TRBJ1-5; TRBD1 is a possible D gene (6 bases). CDR3 sequence: CASSKDSRNQPQHF. The DNA of the CDR3 is TGTGCCAGCAGCAAGGACAGTCGCAATCAGCCCCAGCATTTT.